This T cell receptor beta chain is from a study of blood T cell repertoires in COVID-19. At the level of the study: Whether acute or convalescent, the COVID-19 samples came from the United States, Italy and Spain. PBMCs, B-cell-depleted T cells, or T cells provided the cDNA or gDNA that made up the material.

The CDR3 is made up of 15 amino acids. V lost 5 bases to trimming and J lost 6 bases, with 19 bases between them. Germline V gives CDR1 MNHEY, CDR2 SMNVEV (reference sequence). Patients in Seattle were enrolled during active infection, then followed longitudinally. Authors' data handling: The authors estimated nucleated cell counts from reference gene primer amplification. Here immunoSEQ multiplex PCR was the method, and the copy in TCRdb shows in-frame clones only, minus some. The V and J calls and clone size come from that table; D and trimming were worked out from the DNA. This sample has a few hundred thousand clones, with approximately 89% found just once.

The clonotype was recovered from a woman in her thirties with COVID-19, enrolled during active disease. V usage is TRBV27 and J usage is TRBJ1-1; D perhaps matches TRBD1 (6 bases). The sequencing input was peripheral blood. The CDR3 protein is CASSHPQGQGSEAFF. Written as DNA, the CDR3 is TGTGCCAGCAGTCATCCACAGGGCCAGGGATCTGAAGCTTTCTTT.